The 18 T cell receptor beta chains presented below share a single source sample, sequenced in a study of blood T cell repertoires in COVID-19. The repertoire was sequenced with immunoSEQ multiplex PCR; TCRdb's copy has only in-frame clones and lacks some. Counted here are a few hundred thousand clones, about 81% occurring once; the ten biggest clones make up 9.2%. The sequenced material came from PBMCs or T cells enriched from blood (not recorded which). The receptors derive from a man aged 35 to 55 who had recovered from COVID-19.

The J gene is TRBJ2-1, the V gene TRBV12-3 or TRBV12-4, with unresolved D. V was clipped by 6 bases and J by 5 bases, with 11 bases between them. CDR3 length: 13 residues. The chain's CDR3 is CASSRSTHNEQFF. CDR3 DNA sequence: TGTGCCAGCAGCCGCTCGACTCACAATGAGCAGTTCTTC.

The V gene is TRBV2, the J gene TRBJ2-3; 10 bases are shared with TRBD2. Germline trimming cut 6 bases from V and 2 bases from J; bases unmatched to any gene: 5. Germline V gene sequence: CDR1 SNHLY, CDR2 FYNNEI. The CDR3 contains 15 residues. The CDR3 is CASRGLAGDTDTQYF. In DNA form, the CDR3 reads TGTGCCAGCAGAGGGCTAGCGGGGGACACAGATACGCAGTATTTT.

This sequence joins TRBV15 and TRBJ1-3; no reliable D call. The CDR3 loop spans 17 amino acids. Trimming removed 0 bases from V and 0 bases from J, with 12 bases in between. The germline V gene has CDR1 LNHNV and CDR2 YYDKDF (reference sequence). CDR3 residues: CATSREASGSSGNTIYF. The CDR3 region has the DNA TGTGCCACCAGCAGAGAGGCGTCGGGTTCCTCTGGAAACACCATATATTTT.

The chain joins TRBV2 to TRBJ1-3; D remains unclear. Germline V gene lookup returns CDR1 SNHLY and CDR2 FYNNEI. CDR3 length equals 13 residues. V was shortened by 3 bases and J by 9 bases, with 12 bases between the two germline ends. CDR3 DNA sequence: TGTGCCAGCAGTGAGGGCCGGGGTGGCACCATATATTTT. Translating it yields CASSEGRGGTIYF.

The rearrangement joins TRBV5-1 to TRBJ2-2; tentatively, D is TRBD1 (6 bases). This CDR3 spans 14 amino acids. Per germline, CDR1 SGHRS and CDR2 YFSETQ. V was clipped by 7 bases and J by 0 bases, with 10 bases between them. The CDR3, as DNA: TGCGCCAGCGAGGGACATCCGAACACCGGGGAGCTGTTTTTT. This codes for CASEGHPNTGELFF.

J is TRBJ2-3 and V is TRBV11-3; D may be TRBD1 (6 bases). CDR3 length: 13 residues. V was pared by 6 bases and J by 5 bases, with 12 bases between. Germline-derived CDR1 and CDR2 are SGHNT and YENEEA. The CDR3 sequence: CASRGSGEDTQYF. The CDR3 DNA is TGTGCCAGCAGAGGCTCAGGGGAAGATACGCAGTATTTT. The full variable domain, rest sourced from reference TRBV11-3 and TRBJ2-3, is EAGVVQSPRYKIIEKKQPVAFWCNPISGHNTLYWYLQNLGQGPELLIRYENEEAVDDSQLPKDRFSAERLKGVDSTLKIQPAELGDSAVYLCASRGSGEDTQYFGPGTRLTVL.

The J gene is TRBJ2-3, the V gene TRBV2, with a weak D call TRBD2 (5 bases). The CDR3 runs 14 residues. Germline V lookup: CDR1 SNHLY, CDR2 FYNNEI. V was trimmed by 8 bases and J by 3 bases, leaving 15 bases between them. The CDR3 sequence is CASRLAGVTDTQYF. Here the CDR3 DNA reads TGTGCCAGCCGCCTTGCCGGGGTAACAGATACGCAGTATTTT.

This chain joins TRBV27 and TRBJ1-4; 9 bases line up with TRBD1. With V trimmed by 8 bases and J by 5 bases, 12 bases remained unmatched. Germline V gene sequence: CDR1 MNHEY, CDR2 SMNVEV (reference sequence). The CDR3 has 16 amino acids. The CDR3 DNA is TGTGCCAGCCGGGGGACAGGGCGAGCTAGGAATGAAAAACTGTTTTTT. This sequence encodes CASRGTGRARNEKLFF.

The rearrangement joins TRBV30 to TRBJ2-3, with TRBD2 as a possible D gene (5 bases). The germline CDR1 and CDR2 sequences are GTSNPN and SVGIG (reference sequence). This CDR3 has 14 amino acids. The V gene lost 4 bases and the J gene lost 3 bases, with 14 bases spanning the gap. CDR3 nucleotide sequence: TGTGCCTGGATAAGGAAGGGAGCTACAGATACGCAGTATTTT. Its protein is CAWIRKGATDTQYF.

The chain recombines TRBV18 with TRBJ2-1; 10 bases match TRBD1. With V trimmed by 2 bases and J by 6 bases, 13 bases remained unmatched. Germline CDR1 and CDR2: KGHSH and LQKENI. This CDR3 is built from 18 residues. CDR3 amino acids: CASSPTLGGTGVINEQFF. As DNA, the CDR3 is TGTGCCAGCTCACCAACTCTCGGTGGGACAGGGGTGATCAATGAGCAGTTCTTC.

The chain employs TRBV7-9 and TRBJ2-1; TRBD1 matches at 7 bases. The V and J ends lost 5 bases and 6 bases, in that order; junction bases with no gene match: 10. CDR1 is SEHNR, CDR2 FQNEAQ, per germline (reference sequence). This CDR3 comprises 15 residues. The CDR3 is CASSHPETGLNEQFF. CDR3 DNA: TGTGCCAGCAGCCATCCCGAGACAGGGCTCAATGAGCAGTTCTTC.

About this clone itself: The same CDR3 can be traced to other DNA sequences in this sample. The chain employs TRBV27 and TRBJ1-2, with TRBD1 as a possible D gene (5 bases). CDR3 length equals 13 residues. V was clipped by 2 bases and J by 4 bases, with 8 bases between them. Germline V lookup: CDR1 MNHEY, CDR2 SMNVEV (reference sequence). CDR3 in amino acids: CASSLPGGYGYTF. In nucleotides, the CDR3 is TGTGCCAGCAGTTTACCGGGGGGCTATGGCTACACCTTC.

The chain is built from TRBV2 and TRBJ2-5; TRBD2 matches at 8 bases. This CDR3 contains 14 residues. Germline-derived CDR1 and CDR2 are SNHLY and FYNNEI. V lost 6 bases, J lost 5 bases, and 8 bases stayed unmatched. CDR3 protein: CASRTGTGGETQYF. In nucleotides, the CDR3 is TGTGCCAGCAGAACCGGGACGGGGGGGGAGACCCAGTACTTC.

This chain links TRBV19 with TRBJ1-4, with TRBD1 as a possible D gene (5 bases). The V and J ends lost 5 bases and 5 bases respectively, with 15 bases between them. CDR1 and CDR2 from the germline V gene are LNHDA and SQIVND (reference sequence). This CDR3 is 15 amino acids long. The CDR3 loop reads CASSDQGWSNEKLFF. The DNA for the CDR3 is TGTGCCAGTAGTGACCAGGGATGGAGCAATGAAAAACTGTTTTTT.

This chain links TRBV27 with TRBJ2-7; TRBD1 matches at 8 bases. Trimming at V came to 6 bases and at J to 2 bases, leaving 9 bases not matched to a gene. The CDR3 is 15 residues long. The germline gives CDR1 MNHEY, CDR2 SMNVEV (reference sequence). The CDR3 sequence: CASSPRDRRTYEQYF. In DNA, the CDR3 is TGTGCCAGCAGCCCCCGGGACAGGAGAACCTACGAGCAGTACTTC.

This clone was recorded only once. This sequence joins TRBV18 and TRBJ1-2, with D tentatively TRBD1 (6 bases). The CDR3 runs to 16 residues. Germline CDR1 and CDR2: KGHSH and LQKENI. The V gene lost 3 bases and the J gene lost 3 bases, with 17 bases spanning the gap. The CDR3 coding sequence is TGTGCCAGCTCACCCATAAGACAGGTCCTCGACTATGGCTACACCTTC. It translates to CASSPIRQVLDYGYTF.

The chain is built from TRBV2 and TRBJ2-2, with a weak D call TRBD2 (5 bases). V lost 6 bases and J 5 bases, leaving 16 bases between the germline ends. This CDR3 is 15 amino acids long. Germline V gives CDR1 SNHLY, CDR2 FYNNEI. The CDR3 coding sequence is TGTGCCAGCAGATTGATTAGCGTAGGGACCGGGGAGCTGTTTTTT. Translated, it gives CASRLISVGTGELFF.

The V gene is TRBV24-1, the J gene TRBJ1-2, with 10 bases lining up with TRBD1. The CDR3 runs 16 residues. J lost 6 bases, V lost 4 bases, and 10 bases had no gene match. Germline-derived CDR1 and CDR2 are KGHDR and SFDVKD. CDR3: CATSEPGQGRENGYTF. Here the CDR3 DNA reads TGTGCCACCAGTGAACCGGGACAGGGGAGGGAGAATGGCTACACCTTC.